This TCR beta chain was profiled in a study of CD8 T cells in ankylosing spondylitis (dated by TCRdb to the late 2010s). In terms of the full investigation: To find TCR variants linked to disease, the study profiled T cell receptor beta repertoires in ankylosing spondylitis patients and healthy donors. In total, the full study cohort was made up of 95 to 110 healthy donors and about two dozen ankylosing spondylitis patients. Samples of peripheral blood were taken, and for ankylosing spondylitis patients, synovial fluid was collected as well. Overall study results and their limits: The disease-linked clones were reported to be significantly enriched in matched synovial fluid samples from ankylosing spondylitis patients. Blood from ankylosing spondylitis patients appeared to be characterized by a TCR beta motif made up of under 10 highly homologous amino acid variants. The disease-linked clones showed a CD8+ phenotype and occurred at relatively low frequencies in peripheral blood. Some TCR beta motif variants had previously been reported in synovial fluid and blood of reactive arthritis patients, which suggested common disease-initiation mechanisms.

These reads were obtained on an Illumina HiSeq 2500. Quantitative 5'-RACE with molecular barcodes was the method used to prepare the TCR beta libraries. The authors' pipeline ran thus. Disease-linked TCR variants were identified with a new computational method built on a probabilistic model of VDJ rearrangement. The public reads were reprocessed in TCRdb via fastp at Q25 and MiXCR, keeping in-frame beta chains. Every CDR3 protein is listed once, alongside the most common genes and DNA of its rows. TCRdb, not the original authors, processed these V and J calls. The sample table contains some 840,000 distinct CDR3 sequences; only one count was recorded for approximately 10% of them. Roughly 0.51% of the sample belongs to the ten largest clones. This clonotype was found many times. Its antigen is not yet known. There are no base qualities to consult, and no much larger clone falls within one base. The CDR3 starts with the cysteine, ends with the phenylalanine, and has 14 residues. The kept DNA is CDR3 alone, 42 bases in frame from the first base. V is trimmed back by 6 bases and J by 4 bases, and the junction contains 3 bases that no gene match accounts for.

This receptor was identified in a male donor with ankylosing spondylitis. Sequencing was performed on blood, either unsorted or a sorted T cell fraction (not recorded which). The sequence joins TRBV12-3 or TRBV12-4 to TRBJ2-3; TRBD2 agrees with 11 junctional bases. The DNA reads TGTGCCAGCAGGACTAGCGGGACCCCAGATACGCAGTATTTT. The resulting protein is CASRTSGTPDTQYF.